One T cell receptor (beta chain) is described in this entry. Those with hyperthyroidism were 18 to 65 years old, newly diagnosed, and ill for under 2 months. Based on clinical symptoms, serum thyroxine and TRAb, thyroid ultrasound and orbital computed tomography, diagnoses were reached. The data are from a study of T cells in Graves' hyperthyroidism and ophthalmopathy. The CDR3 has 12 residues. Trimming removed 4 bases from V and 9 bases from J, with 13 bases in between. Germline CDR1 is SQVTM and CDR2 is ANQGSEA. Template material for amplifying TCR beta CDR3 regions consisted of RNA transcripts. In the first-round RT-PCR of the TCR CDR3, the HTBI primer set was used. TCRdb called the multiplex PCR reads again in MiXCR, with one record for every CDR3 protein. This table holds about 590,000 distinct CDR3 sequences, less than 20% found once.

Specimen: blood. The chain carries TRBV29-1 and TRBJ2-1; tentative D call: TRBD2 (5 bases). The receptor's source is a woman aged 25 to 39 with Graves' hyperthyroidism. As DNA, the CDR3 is TGCAGCGTTGTACTAGGTTACGTTGAGCAGTTCTTC. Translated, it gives CSVVLGYVEQFF.